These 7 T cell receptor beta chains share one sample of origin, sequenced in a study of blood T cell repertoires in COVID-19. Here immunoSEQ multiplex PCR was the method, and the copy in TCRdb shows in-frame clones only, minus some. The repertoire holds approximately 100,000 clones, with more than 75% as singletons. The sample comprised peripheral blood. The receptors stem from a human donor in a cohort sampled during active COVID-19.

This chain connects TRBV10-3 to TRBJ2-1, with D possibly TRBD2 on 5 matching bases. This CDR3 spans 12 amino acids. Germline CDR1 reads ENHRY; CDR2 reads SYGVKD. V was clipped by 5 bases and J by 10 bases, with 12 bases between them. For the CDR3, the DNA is TGTGCCATCAGTAACGGAGGTCCCGAGCAGTTCTTC. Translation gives CAISNGGPEQFF.

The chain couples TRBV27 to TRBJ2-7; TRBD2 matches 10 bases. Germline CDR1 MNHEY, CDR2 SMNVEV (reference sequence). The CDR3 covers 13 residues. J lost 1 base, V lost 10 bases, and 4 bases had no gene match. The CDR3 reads CATRTSGSYEQYF. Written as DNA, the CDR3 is TGTGCCACCAGGACTAGCGGTTCCTACGAGCAGTACTTC.

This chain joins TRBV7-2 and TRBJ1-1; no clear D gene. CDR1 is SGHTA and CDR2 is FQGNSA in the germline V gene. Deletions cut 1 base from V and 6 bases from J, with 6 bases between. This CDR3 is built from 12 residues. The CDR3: CASSLVAAEAFF. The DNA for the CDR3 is TGTGCCAGCAGCTTAGTTGCAGCTGAAGCTTTCTTT.

The CDR3 protein is CATGTGQIQETQYF. CDR3 DNA sequence: TGTGCCACCGGAACGGGACAGATACAAGAGACCCAGTACTTC. The chain combines TRBV24-1 with TRBJ2-5, with 7 bases matching TRBD1. The CDR3 runs 14 residues. Germline CDR1 reads KGHDR; CDR2 reads SFDVKD. With V trimmed by 9 bases and J by 2 bases, 8 bases remained unmatched.

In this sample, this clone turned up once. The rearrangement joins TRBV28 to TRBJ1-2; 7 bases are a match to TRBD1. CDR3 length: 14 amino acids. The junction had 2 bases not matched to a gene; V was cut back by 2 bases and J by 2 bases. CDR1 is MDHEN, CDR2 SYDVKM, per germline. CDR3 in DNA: TGTGCCAGCAGTTTAGGGGGACAGAACTATGGCTACACCTTC. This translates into CASSLGGQNYGYTF.

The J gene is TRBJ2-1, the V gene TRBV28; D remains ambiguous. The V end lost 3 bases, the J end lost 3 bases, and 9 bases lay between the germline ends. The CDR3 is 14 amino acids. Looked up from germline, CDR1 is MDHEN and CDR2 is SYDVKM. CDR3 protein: CASSFYGIYNEQFF. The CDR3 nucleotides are TGTGCCAGCAGTTTTTACGGTATCTACAATGAGCAGTTCTTC. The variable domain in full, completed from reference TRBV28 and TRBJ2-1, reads DVKVTQSSRYLVKRTGEKVFLECVQDMDHENMFWYRQDPGLGLRLIYFSYDVKMKEKGDIPEGYSVSREKKERFSLILESASTNQTSMYLCASSFYGIYNEQFFGPGTRLTVL.

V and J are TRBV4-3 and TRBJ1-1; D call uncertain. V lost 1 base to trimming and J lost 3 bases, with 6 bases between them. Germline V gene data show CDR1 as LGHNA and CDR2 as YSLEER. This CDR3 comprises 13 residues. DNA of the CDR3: TGCGCCAGCAGCCAAGTAATATACACTGAAGCTTTCTTT. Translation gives CASSQVIYTEAFF.